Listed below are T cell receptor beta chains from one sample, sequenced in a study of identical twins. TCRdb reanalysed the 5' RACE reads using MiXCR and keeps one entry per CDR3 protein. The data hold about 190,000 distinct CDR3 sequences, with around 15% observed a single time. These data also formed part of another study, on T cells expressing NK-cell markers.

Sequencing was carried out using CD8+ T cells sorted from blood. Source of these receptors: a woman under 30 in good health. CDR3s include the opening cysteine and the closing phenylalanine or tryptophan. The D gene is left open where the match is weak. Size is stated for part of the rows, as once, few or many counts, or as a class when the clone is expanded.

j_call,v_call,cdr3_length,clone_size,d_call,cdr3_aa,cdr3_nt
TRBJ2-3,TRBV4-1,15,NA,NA,CASTSQWGRTYTQYF,TGCGCCAGCACTTCCCAGTGGGGACGCACGTATACGCAGTATTTT
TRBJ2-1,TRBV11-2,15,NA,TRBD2,CASSLVPSGSHEQFF,TGTGCCAGCAGCTTAGTCCCTAGCGGGAGCCATGAGCAGTTCTTC
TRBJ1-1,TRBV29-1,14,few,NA,CSVDRTSMNTEAFF,TGCAGCGTTGACAGGACATCGATGAACACTGAAGCTTTCTTT
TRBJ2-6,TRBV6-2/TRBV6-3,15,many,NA,CASTDRGSGANVLTF,TGTGCCAGCACCGACCGGGGCTCTGGGGCCAACGTCCTGACTTTC
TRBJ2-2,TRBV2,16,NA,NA,CASIHVTVIGTGELFF,TGTGCCAGCATCCATGTGACGGTAATTGGCACCGGGGAGCTGTTTTTT
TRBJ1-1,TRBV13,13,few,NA,CASSATGYTEAFF,TGTGCCAGCAGCGCCACAGGGTACACTGAAGCTTTCTTT
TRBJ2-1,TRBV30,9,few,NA,CAWKREQFF,TGTGCCTGGAAGCGTGAGCAGTTCTTC
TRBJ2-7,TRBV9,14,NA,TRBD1,CASSPGTGLYEQYF,TGTGCCAGCAGCCCCGGGACAGGACTCTACGAGCAGTACTTC
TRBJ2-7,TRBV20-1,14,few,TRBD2,CSASSSGGAYEQYF,TGCAGTGCTAGTTCCAGCGGGGGGGCCTACGAGCAGTACTTC
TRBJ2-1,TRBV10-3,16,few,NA,CAISDAPQGGWHEQFF,TGTGCCATCAGTGACGCACCACAGGGAGGGTGGCATGAGCAGTTCTTC
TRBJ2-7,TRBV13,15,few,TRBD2,CASSSTSGGPYEQYF,TGTGCCAGCAGCTCGACTAGCGGGGGCCCCTACGAGCAGTACTTC
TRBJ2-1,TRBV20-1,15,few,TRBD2,CSARATSGPYNEQFF,TGCAGTGCTAGAGCCACTAGCGGTCCTTACAATGAGCAGTTCTTC